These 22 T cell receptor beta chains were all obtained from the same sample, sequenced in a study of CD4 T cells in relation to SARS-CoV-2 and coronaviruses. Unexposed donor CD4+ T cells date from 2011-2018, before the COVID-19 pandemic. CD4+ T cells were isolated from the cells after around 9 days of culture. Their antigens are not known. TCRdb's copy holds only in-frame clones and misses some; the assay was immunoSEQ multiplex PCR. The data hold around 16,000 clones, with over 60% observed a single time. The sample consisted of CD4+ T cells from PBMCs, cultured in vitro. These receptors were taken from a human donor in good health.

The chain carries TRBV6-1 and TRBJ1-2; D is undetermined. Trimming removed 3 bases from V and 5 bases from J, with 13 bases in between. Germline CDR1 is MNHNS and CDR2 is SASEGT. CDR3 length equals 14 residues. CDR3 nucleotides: TGTGCCAGCAGTGAGGACCAGAGCGTTTATGGCTACACCTTC. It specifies CASSEDQSVYGYTF.

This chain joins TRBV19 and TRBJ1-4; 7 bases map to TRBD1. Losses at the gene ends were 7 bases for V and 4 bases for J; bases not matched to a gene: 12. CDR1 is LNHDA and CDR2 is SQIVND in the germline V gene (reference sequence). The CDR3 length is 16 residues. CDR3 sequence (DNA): TGTGCCAGTACCCAAGGGGGAGGGACAGTTAATGAAAAACTGTTTTTT. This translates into CASTQGGGTVNEKLFF.

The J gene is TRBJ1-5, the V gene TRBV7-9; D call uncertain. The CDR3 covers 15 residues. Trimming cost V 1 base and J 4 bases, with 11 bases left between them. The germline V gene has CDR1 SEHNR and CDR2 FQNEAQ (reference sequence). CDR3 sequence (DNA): TGTGCCAGCAGCTTAGGTGATCGGGTAAATCAGCCCCAGCATTTT. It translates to CASSLGDRVNQPQHF.

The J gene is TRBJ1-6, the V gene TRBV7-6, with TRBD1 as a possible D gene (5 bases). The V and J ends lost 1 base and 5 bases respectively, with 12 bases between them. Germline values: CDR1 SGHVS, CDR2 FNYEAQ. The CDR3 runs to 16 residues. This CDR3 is CASSLGSRADNSPLHF. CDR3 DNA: TGTGCCAGCAGCTTAGGATCCAGGGCGGATAATTCACCCCTCCACTTT.

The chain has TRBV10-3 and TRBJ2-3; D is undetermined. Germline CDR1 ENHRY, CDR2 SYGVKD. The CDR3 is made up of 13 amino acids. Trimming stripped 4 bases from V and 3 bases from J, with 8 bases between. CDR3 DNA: TGTGCCATCAGTGTATACGAAACAGATACGCAGTATTTT. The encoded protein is CAISVYETDTQYF.

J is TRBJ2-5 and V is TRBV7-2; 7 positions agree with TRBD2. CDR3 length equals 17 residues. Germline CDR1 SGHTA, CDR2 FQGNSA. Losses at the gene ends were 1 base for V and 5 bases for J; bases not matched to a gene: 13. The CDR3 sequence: CASSLGFGGGPVETQYF. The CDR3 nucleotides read TGTGCCAGCAGCTTAGGGTTCGGGGGAGGGCCGGTTGAGACCCAGTACTTC.

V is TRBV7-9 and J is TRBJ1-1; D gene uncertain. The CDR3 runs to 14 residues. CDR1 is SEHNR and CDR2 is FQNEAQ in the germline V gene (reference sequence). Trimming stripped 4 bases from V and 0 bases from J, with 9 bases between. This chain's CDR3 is CASSSPPMNTEAFF. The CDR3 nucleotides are TGTGCCAGCAGCTCCCCTCCCATGAACACTGAAGCTTTCTTT.

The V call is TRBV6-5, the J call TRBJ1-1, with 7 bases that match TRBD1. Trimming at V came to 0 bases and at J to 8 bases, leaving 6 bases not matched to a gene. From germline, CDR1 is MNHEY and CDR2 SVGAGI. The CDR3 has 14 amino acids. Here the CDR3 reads CASSYSYGTAEAFF. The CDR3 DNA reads TGTGCCAGCAGTTACTCGTATGGGACAGCAGAAGCTTTCTTT.

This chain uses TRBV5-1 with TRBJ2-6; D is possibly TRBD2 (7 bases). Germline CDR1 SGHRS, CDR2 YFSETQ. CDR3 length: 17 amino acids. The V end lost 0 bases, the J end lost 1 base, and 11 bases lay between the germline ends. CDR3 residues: CASSLAGGGSGANVLTF. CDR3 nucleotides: TGCGCCAGCAGCTTGGCGGGGGGCGGTTCTGGGGCCAACGTCCTGACTTTC.

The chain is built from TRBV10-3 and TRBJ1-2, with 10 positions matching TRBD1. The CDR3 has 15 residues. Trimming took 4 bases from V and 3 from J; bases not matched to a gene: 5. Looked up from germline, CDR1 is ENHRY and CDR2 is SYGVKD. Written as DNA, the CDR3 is TGTGCCATCAGTGGACAGGGGGCGCGCGACTATGGCTACACCTTC. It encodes CAISGQGARDYGYTF.

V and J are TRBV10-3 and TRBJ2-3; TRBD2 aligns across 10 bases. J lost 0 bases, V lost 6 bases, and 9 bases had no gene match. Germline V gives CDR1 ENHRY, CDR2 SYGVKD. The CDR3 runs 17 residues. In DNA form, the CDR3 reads TGTGCCATCAGGGGTGGAAGCGGGAGGGCTAGCACAGATACGCAGTATTTT. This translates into CAIRGGSGRASTDTQYF.

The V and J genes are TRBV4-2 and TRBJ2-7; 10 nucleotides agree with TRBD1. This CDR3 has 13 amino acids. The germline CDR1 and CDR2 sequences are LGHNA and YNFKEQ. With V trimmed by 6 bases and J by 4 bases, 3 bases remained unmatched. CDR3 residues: CASSGQGGYEQYF. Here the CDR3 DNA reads TGTGCCAGCAGTGGACAGGGGGGGTACGAGCAGTACTTC.

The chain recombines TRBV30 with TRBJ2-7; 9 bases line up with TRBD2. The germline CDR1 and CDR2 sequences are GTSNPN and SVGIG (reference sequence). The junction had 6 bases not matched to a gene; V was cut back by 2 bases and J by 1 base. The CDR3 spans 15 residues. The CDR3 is CAWSTPGLASYEQYF. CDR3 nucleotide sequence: TGTGCCTGGAGTACCCCGGGACTAGCTTCCTACGAGCAGTACTTC.

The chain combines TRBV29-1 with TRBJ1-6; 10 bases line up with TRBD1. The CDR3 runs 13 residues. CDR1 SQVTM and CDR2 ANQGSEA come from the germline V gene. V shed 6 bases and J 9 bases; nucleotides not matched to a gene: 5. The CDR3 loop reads CSVGQGDGSPLHF. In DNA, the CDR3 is TGCAGCGTCGGACAGGGGGACGGTTCACCCCTCCACTTT.

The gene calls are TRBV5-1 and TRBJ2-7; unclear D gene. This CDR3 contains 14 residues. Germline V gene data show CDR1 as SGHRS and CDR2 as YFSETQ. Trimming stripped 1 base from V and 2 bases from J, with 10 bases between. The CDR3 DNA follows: TGCGCCAGCAGCTTGAGTCAGGTACCCTACGAGCAGTACTTC. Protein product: CASSLSQVPYEQYF.

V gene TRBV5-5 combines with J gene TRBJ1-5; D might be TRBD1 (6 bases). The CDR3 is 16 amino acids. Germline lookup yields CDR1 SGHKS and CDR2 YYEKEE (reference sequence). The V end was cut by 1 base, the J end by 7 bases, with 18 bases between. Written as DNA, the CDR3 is TGTGCCAGCAGCTTGAAGGCGTGGGGGGCTCAGCAGCCCCAGCATTTT. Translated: CASSLKAWGAQQPQHF. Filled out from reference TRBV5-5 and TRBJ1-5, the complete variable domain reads DAGVTQSPTHLIKTRGQQVTLRCSPISGHKSVSWYQQVLGQGPQFIFQYYEKEERGRGNFPDRFSARQFPNYSSELNVNALLLGDSALYLCASSLKAWGAQQPQHFGDGTRLSIL.

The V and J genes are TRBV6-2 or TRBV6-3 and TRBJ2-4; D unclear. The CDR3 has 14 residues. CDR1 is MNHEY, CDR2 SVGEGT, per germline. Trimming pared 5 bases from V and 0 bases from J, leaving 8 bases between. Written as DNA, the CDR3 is TGTGCCAGCAGTCCCCCGGGAGCCAAAAACATTCAGTACTTC. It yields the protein CASSPPGAKNIQYF.

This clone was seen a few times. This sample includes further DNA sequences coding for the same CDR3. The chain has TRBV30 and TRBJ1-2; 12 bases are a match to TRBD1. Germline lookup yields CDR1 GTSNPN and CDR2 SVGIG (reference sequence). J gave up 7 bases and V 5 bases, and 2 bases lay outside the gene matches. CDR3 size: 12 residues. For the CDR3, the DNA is TGTGCCTGGGGGGACAGGGGGCTTGGCTACACCTTC. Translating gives CAWGDRGLGYTF.

This chain's CDR3 is CASSLDFEMNTEAFF. In DNA, the CDR3 is TGTGCCAGCAGCTTAGATTTTGAGATGAACACTGAAGCTTTCTTT. The V call is TRBV11-2, the J call TRBJ1-1; D unclear. The ends were cut back, 0 bases at V and 0 bases at J, with 8 bases in the middle. The CDR3 runs to 15 residues. Germline V gene sequence: CDR1 SGHAT, CDR2 FQNNGV.

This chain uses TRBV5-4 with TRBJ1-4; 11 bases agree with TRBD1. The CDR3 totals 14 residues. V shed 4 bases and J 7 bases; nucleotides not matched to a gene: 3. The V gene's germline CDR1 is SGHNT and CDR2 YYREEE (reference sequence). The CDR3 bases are TGTGCCAGCAGCCACGGGACAGGGGGTGAAAAACTGTTTTTT. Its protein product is CASSHGTGGEKLFF.

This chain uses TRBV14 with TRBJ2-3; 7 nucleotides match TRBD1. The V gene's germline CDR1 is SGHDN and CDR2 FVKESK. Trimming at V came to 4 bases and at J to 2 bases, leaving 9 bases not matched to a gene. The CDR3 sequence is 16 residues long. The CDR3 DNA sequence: TGTGCCAGCAGCCTCACCGGGACAGCCTTCACAGATACGCAGTATTTT. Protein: CASSLTGTAFTDTQYF.

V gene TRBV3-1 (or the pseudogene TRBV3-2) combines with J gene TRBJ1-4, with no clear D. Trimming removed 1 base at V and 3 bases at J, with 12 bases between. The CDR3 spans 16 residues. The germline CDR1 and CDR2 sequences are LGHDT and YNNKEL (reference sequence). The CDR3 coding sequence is TGTGCCAGCAGCCAAGTTGGTGGGAGTGCTAATGAAAAACTGTTTTTT. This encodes CASSQVGGSANEKLFF.